Listed here are 2 T cell receptor beta chains from one sample, sequenced in a study of control samples from healthy donors and cancer patients. Produced via immunoSEQ multiplex PCR; TCRdb's table is partial and in-frame only. The profile covers 130,000 or so clones, with nearly 90% appearing a single time and around 6.9% taken by the ten largest. Source material: PBMCs. Receptors were obtained from a man in his forties or fifties with head and neck cancer.

This clone is a singleton in its sample. This chain connects TRBV3-1 (or the pseudogene TRBV3-2) to TRBJ2-3, with TRBD2 matching 9 bases. The germline V gene has CDR1 LGHDT and CDR2 YNNKEL (reference sequence). Trimming at V came to 2 bases and at J to 6 bases, leaving 9 bases not matched to a gene. The length of the CDR3 is 16 residues. CDR3 residues: CASSQHGGGALDTQYF. CDR3 sequence (DNA): TGTGCCAGCAGCCAACATGGCGGGGGGGCCCTCGATACGCAGTATTTT.

This clone appeared a single time. This chain joins TRBV29-1 and TRBJ1-1, with D hard to call. The CDR3 loop spans 13 amino acids. Germline CDR1 is SQVTM and CDR2 is ANQGSEA. V lost 8 bases to trimming and J lost 0 bases, with 13 bases between them. In DNA form, the CDR3 reads TGCAGCTTACGGACGGGGATGAACACTGAAGCTTTCTTT. Protein: CSLRTGMNTEAFF.